These 22 T cell receptor beta chains share one sample of origin, sequenced in a study of CD8 T cells in ankylosing spondylitis. Study observations and caveats: Seemingly distinctive of ankylosing spondylitis blood was a TCR beta motif formed by eight highly homologous variants.

TCRdb itself ran the 5' RACE reads through MiXCR, one entry per CDR3 protein. The data show almost 400,000 distinct CDR3 sequences, more than 20% seen once. Antigen specificity for these receptors is unknown. The sequencing input was blood, either unsorted or a sorted T cell fraction (not recorded which). The receptors derive from a male donor with ankylosing spondylitis.

There are a few counts of this clonotype. CDR3 sequence: CASRATPYSGRSFEQYF. Here the CDR3 DNA reads TGTGCCAGCAGGGCCACCCCTTATAGCGGGAGATCTTTCGAGCAGTACTTC. The chain uses TRBV2 and TRBJ2-7, with 9 nucleotides matching TRBD2. This CDR3 is built from 17 residues. With V trimmed by 6 bases and J by 6 bases, 18 bases remained unmatched. Germline V gene lookup returns CDR1 SNHLY and CDR2 FYNNEI.

This clonotype was observed a few times. The CDR3 coding sequence is TGTGCCAGCAGTGGGTTTCCATCGGGCGAGCAGTACTTC. As protein: CASSGFPSGEQYF. The chain has TRBV6-1 and TRBJ2-7; no definite D call. The V end lost 4 bases, the J end lost 6 bases, and 13 bases lay between the germline ends. From germline, CDR1 is MNHNS and CDR2 SASEGT. The CDR3 runs to 13 residues.

The genes are TRBV28 and TRBJ2-1; D remains ambiguous. V was shortened by 4 bases and J by 2 bases, with 6 bases between the two germline ends. CDR3 length: 13 residues. Germline lookup yields CDR1 MDHEN and CDR2 SYDVKM. The CDR3, as DNA: TGTGCCAGCAGTTGGACCACCTACAATGAGCAGTTCTTC. Its translation: CASSWTTYNEQFF.

The rearrangement links TRBV7-2 to TRBJ1-2; tentative D call: TRBD1 (5 bases). The ends were cut back, 5 bases at V and 3 bases at J, with 13 bases in the middle. CDR1 is SGHTA and CDR2 is FQGNSA in the germline V gene. The CDR3 totals 14 residues. CDR3 in DNA: TGTGCCAGCAGCAAATATCAGGGTGACTATGGCTACACCTTC. It specifies CASSKYQGDYGYTF.

This chain connects TRBV28 to TRBJ1-1; D is possibly TRBD1 (6 bases). CDR1 MDHEN and CDR2 SYDVKM come from the germline V gene. Trimming cost V 6 bases and J 4 bases, with 9 bases left between them. The CDR3 spans 12 residues. The CDR3 protein is CASRRQVTEAFF. CDR3 DNA sequence: TGTGCCAGCAGGCGACAGGTCACTGAAGCTTTCTTT.

The V gene is TRBV7-3, the J gene TRBJ2-1; 9 bases are shared with TRBD2. This CDR3 spans 14 amino acids. With V trimmed by 5 bases and J by 3 bases, 2 bases remained unmatched. Germline-derived CDR1 and CDR2 are SGHTA and FQGTGA. The CDR3 coding sequence is TGTGCCAGCAGCACAGCGGGAGGCTACAATGAGCAGTTCTTC. Translating it yields CASSTAGGYNEQFF.

The V and J genes are TRBV27 and TRBJ2-2; no clear D gene. Trimming took 5 bases from V and 6 from J, leaving 13 bases between them. The CDR3 covers 14 residues. CDR1 and CDR2 (germline): MNHEY, SMNVEV (reference sequence). For the CDR3, the DNA is TGTGCCAGCAGTCCTCTTTCTAGATCCGGGGAGCTGTTTTTT. Translated, it gives CASSPLSRSGELFF.

This clonotype occurred many times. The chain has TRBV6-5 and TRBJ2-2, with TRBD1 as a possible D gene (5 bases). Trimming left V 3 bases short and J 3 bases short, with 11 bases between. CDR1 is MNHEY, CDR2 SVGAGI, per germline. The CDR3 loop spans 15 amino acids. CDR3 in DNA: TGTGCCAGCAGTTATGATGGGGCCGACACCGGGGAGCTGTTTTTT. Protein product: CASSYDGADTGELFF.

This chain uses TRBV28 with TRBJ2-3; 8 bases match TRBD2. After removal of 10 bases from V and 2 bases from J, the junction contained 14 bases not matched to a gene. Per the germline V gene, CDR1 is MDHEN and CDR2 is SYDVKM. The CDR3 totals 16 residues. Written as DNA, the CDR3 is TGTGCCACCAGATCCCCCTCTAGCGGGTCCACAGATACGCAGTATTTT. Amino acid sequence: CATRSPSSGSTDTQYF.

This clonotype came up a few times. The J gene is TRBJ1-4, the V gene TRBV12-3 or TRBV12-4, with D maybe TRBD1 (6 bases). The CDR3 has 18 amino acids. V lost 3 bases to trimming and J lost 8 bases, with 25 bases between them. CDR3 sequence: CASSFPFGYTRGVEKLFF. CDR3 bases: TGTGCCAGCAGTTTCCCATTCGGCTACACAAGGGGGGTAGAAAAACTGTTTTTT.

The table lists this clonotype with a few counts. The V call is TRBV7-9, the J call TRBJ2-3; 9 bases match TRBD2. The germline V gene encodes CDR1 SEHNR and CDR2 FQNEAQ (reference sequence). Trimming at V came to 5 bases and at J to 1 base, leaving 10 bases not matched to a gene. The CDR3 loop spans 17 amino acids. CDR3 sequence (DNA): TGTGCCAGCAGCCTCCTACATTTAGCGGGAGGCACAGATACGCAGTATTTT. Its translation is CASSLLHLAGGTDTQYF.

V gene TRBV29-1 combines with J gene TRBJ1-3; D remains ambiguous. Trimming took off 4 bases at V and 0 bases at J, with 7 bases between the two ends. CDR1 is SQVTM, CDR2 ANQGSEA, per germline. This CDR3 spans 13 amino acids. CDR3 nucleotide sequence: TGCAGCGTTGGGAGTACCTCTGGAAACACCATATATTTT. Its protein product is CSVGSTSGNTIYF.

This clonotype has just a few counts. The J gene is TRBJ2-7, the V gene TRBV6-2 or TRBV6-3, with D uncertain. This CDR3 comprises 13 residues. The V gene's germline CDR1 is MNHEY and CDR2 SVGEGT. V was pared by 7 bases and J by 9 bases, with 19 bases between. Here the CDR3 reads CASNAVLGSWQYF. Written as DNA, the CDR3 is TGTGCCAGCAACGCGGTTCTGGGATCGTGGCAGTACTTC.

The V call is TRBV5-1, the J call TRBJ1-3; TRBD1 is a possible D gene (5 bases). The germline V gene has CDR1 SGHRS and CDR2 YFSETQ. The CDR3 is made up of 14 amino acids. The V and J ends lost 0 bases and 9 bases respectively, with 13 bases between them. The CDR3 sequence is CASSLAGREVTIYF. The CDR3 coding sequence is TGCGCCAGCAGCTTGGCCGGCAGGGAAGTCACCATATATTTT. Full variable domain (rest looked up from reference TRBV5-1 and TRBJ1-3): KAGVTQTPRYLIKTRGQQVTLSCSPISGHRSVSWYQQTPGQGLQFLFEYFSETQRNKGNFPGRFSGRQFSNSRSEMNVSTLELGDSALYLCASSLAGREVTIYFGEGSWLTVV.

The chain recombines TRBV2 with TRBJ2-3; possibly TRBD1 or TRBD2 for D (5 bases each). Per the germline V gene, CDR1 is SNHLY and CDR2 is FYNNEI. The CDR3 is made up of 13 amino acids. V lost 7 bases and J lost 3, with 11 bases in between. CDR3 protein: CASNWDPTDTQYF. CDR3 nucleotide sequence: TGTGCCAGCAACTGGGACCCTACAGATACGCAGTATTTT.

This clonotype was observed a handful of times. The chain is built from TRBV10-3 and TRBJ2-4; tentative D call: TRBD2 (6 bases). The length of the CDR3 is 14 residues. Deletions cut 7 bases from V and 9 bases from J, with 19 bases between. Germline lookup yields CDR1 ENHRY and CDR2 SYGVKD. CDR3 amino acids: CAIKEGTGFGIQYF. The CDR3 DNA follows: TGTGCCATCAAAGAAGGGACTGGGTTTGGCATTCAGTACTTC.

This chain connects TRBV1 to TRBJ2-7; TRBD2, the table's D call, lacks a check against the DNA. TRBV1 is assigned pseudogene status. This CDR3 has 23 residues. In DNA, the CDR3 is TGCACCAGCAGCCAAGATCCCGGTTGCGTTGGGACTAGCGGGAGATCCAGCTCCTACGAGCAGTACTTC. The encoded protein is CTSSQDPGCVGTSGRSSSYEQYF.

The chain carries TRBV7-3 and TRBJ2-6; TRBD2 matches 7 bases. This CDR3 comprises 16 residues. With 5 bases clipped from V and 0 bases from J, the junction kept 4 bases outside the gene matches. Germline lookup yields CDR1 SGHTA and CDR2 FQGTGA. CDR3 loop: CASSPSGSSGANVLTF. The CDR3 bases are TGTGCCAGCAGCCCTAGCGGAAGCTCTGGGGCCAACGTCCTGACTTTC. The full variable domain, with the rest looked up from reference TRBV7-3 and TRBJ2-6, is GAGVSQTPSNKVTEKGKYVELRCDPISGHTALYWYRQSLGQGPEFLIYFQGTGAADDSGLPNDRFFAVRPEGSVSTLKIQRTERGDSAVYLCASSPSGSSGANVLTFGAGSRLTVL.

This chain uses TRBV7-9 with TRBJ2-1; 8 nucleotides align to TRBD2. V gave up 5 bases and J gave up 6 bases; unmatched junction bases: 9. CDR3 length equals 15 residues. Germline CDR1 reads SEHNR; CDR2 reads FQNEAQ (reference sequence). CDR3 loop: CASSRNRGRFNEQFF. CDR3 DNA sequence: TGTGCCAGCAGCCGGAATCGCGGGAGGTTCAATGAGCAGTTCTTC. Supplemented by reference TRBV7-9 and TRBJ2-1, the full variable domain reads DTGVSQNPRHKITKRGQNVTFRCDPISEHNRLYWYRQTLGQGPEFLTYFQNEAQLEKSRLLSDRFSAERPKGSFSTLEIQRTEQGDSAMYLCASSRNRGRFNEQFFGPGTRLTVL.

This clonotype has more than one count but fewer than ten. CDR3 DNA sequence: TGTGCCAGCAGCTCCGTAGCGGGAGGTTACGAGCAGTACTTC. As protein: CASSSVAGGYEQYF. The chain joins TRBV7-2 to TRBJ2-7; TRBD2 matches 10 bases. CDR1 SGHTA and CDR2 FQGNSA come from the germline V gene. This CDR3 has 14 amino acids. V shed 4 bases, J shed 4 bases, and the junction held 4 bases outside the gene matches.

The chain employs TRBV20-1 and TRBJ2-1, with 9 bases that match TRBD2. This CDR3 spans 18 amino acids. Germline loops: CDR1 DFQATT, CDR2 SNEGSKA (reference sequence). J gave up 7 bases and V 0 bases, and 16 bases lay outside the gene matches. The CDR3 reads CSARDITVVAGVENEQFF. DNA for the CDR3: TGCAGTGCTAGAGATATCACTGTCGTAGCGGGAGTTGAGAATGAGCAGTTCTTC.

This clonotype turned up a few times. The chain links TRBV9 to TRBJ2-1; a weak D match, TRBD2 (5 bases). V was clipped by 0 bases and J by 0 bases, with 10 bases between them. Per germline, CDR1 SGDLS and CDR2 YYNGEE. The CDR3 consists of 16 residues. The CDR3 DNA sequence: TGTGCCAGCAGCGTAGGGCGGGTGAGCTCCTACAATGAGCAGTTCTTC. This sequence encodes CASSVGRVSSYNEQFF.